Presented here are 2 T cell receptor beta chains from one specimen sequenced in a study of OX40 agonist ivuxolimab in advanced cancers. The assay was immunoSEQ multiplex PCR, and TCRdb's table has in-frame clones only and misses some. Of around 60,000 clones in the sample, about 90% were seen once. The specimen was CD4+ or CD8+ T cells sorted from blood, collected in a trial of the OX40 agonist ivuxolimab. The receptors here all came from an adult with an advanced solid tumor such as melanoma, head and neck, liver or kidney cancer.

The chain uses TRBV11-2 and TRBJ2-7, with a tentative D call TRBD1 (6 bases). Trimming shortened V by 2 bases and J by 3 bases, and 11 bases separated the two germline ends. The germline gives CDR1 SGHAT, CDR2 FQNNGV. The CDR3 sequence is 14 residues long. The CDR3 nucleotides are TGTGCCAGCAGCTTATTTTCGGACAGCTACGAGCAGTACTTC. Protein: CASSLFSDSYEQYF.

V gene TRBV30 combines with J gene TRBJ1-5; D gene unclear. Germline V gene sequence: CDR1 GTSNPN, CDR2 SVGIG (reference sequence). The CDR3 contains 14 residues. Trimming cost V 0 bases and J 0 bases, with 6 bases left between them. The chain's CDR3 is CAWSVGDSNQPQHF. The DNA for the CDR3 is TGTGCCTGGAGTGTTGGGGATAGCAATCAGCCCCAGCATTTT.